This is a list of T cell receptor beta chains from one sample in a study of T cells in Graves' hyperthyroidism and ophthalmopathy. Using its own MiXCR run on the multiplex PCR reads, TCRdb lists one record per CDR3 protein. Among some 530,000 distinct CDR3 sequences listed, approximately 23% were seen once. The sample taken for sequencing was blood. These receptors were taken from a woman in her 70s with Graves' ophthalmopathy. The CDR3 runs from the conserved cysteine through the conserved F or W. The D gene is left open where the match is weak. Some rows mark clone size as missing; the rest say once, few, many or name a class of expanded clone.

D: NA
J: TRBJ1-1
size: many
V: TRBV20-1
length: 15
CDR3: CSARVPPGRDTEAFF
DNA: TGCAGTGCTAGAGTCCCCCCGGGCCGGGACACTGAAGCTTTCTTT

D: TRBD2
J: TRBJ2-1
size: few
V: TRBV6-2/TRBV6-3
length: 15
CDR3: CASRIVAGGPNEQFF
DNA: TGTGCCAGCAGAATCGTAGCGGGAGGGCCGAATGAGCAGTTCTTC

D: NA
J: TRBJ1-1
size: many
V: TRBV3-1
length: 13
CDR3: CASSQVEGTEAFF
DNA: TGTGCCAGCAGCCAAGTCGAGGGCACTGAAGCTTTCTTT

D: TRBD1
J: TRBJ1-5
size: NA
V: TRBV27
length: 18
CDR3: CASSLRTGGNDGNQPQHF
DNA: TGTGCCAGCAGTTTACGGACAGGGGGAAATGACGGCAATCAGCCCCAGCATTTT

D: NA
J: TRBJ2-7
size: NA
V: TRBV29-1
length: 12
CDR3: CSVWKAGYEQYF
DNA: TGCAGCGTGTGGAAGGCAGGCTACGAGCAGTACTTC

D: NA
J: TRBJ1-1
size: few
V: TRBV14
length: 17
CDR3: CASSQGPLGTRNTEAFF
DNA: TGTGCCAGCAGCCAAGGACCCCTCGGGACACGGAACACTGAAGCTTTCTTT

D: TRBD1
J: TRBJ1-1
size: few
V: TRBV5-5
length: 15
CDR3: CASSLSGGASTEAFF
DNA: TGTGCCAGCAGCTTGTCAGGGGGCGCGTCTACTGAAGCTTTCTTT

D: NA
J: TRBJ2-7
size: many
V: TRBV3-1
length: 14
CDR3: CASSHAVSGYEQYF
DNA: TGTGCCAGCAGCCACGCCGTCTCTGGATACGAGCAGTACTTC

D: NA
J: TRBJ2-5
size: NA
V: TRBV3-1
length: 15
CDR3: CASSQDWSRRETQYF
DNA: TGTGCCAGCAGCCAAGATTGGAGCCGGAGGGAGACCCAGTACTTC

D: TRBD1
J: TRBJ1-1
size: many
V: TRBV12-3/TRBV12-4
length: 14
CDR3: CASNRDRGGTEAFF
DNA: TGTGCCAGCAATCGGGACAGGGGAGGAACTGAAGCTTTCTTT

D: TRBD2
J: TRBJ2-7
size: NA
V: TRBV10-3
length: 18
CDR3: CAISESRTSGDLWDEQYF
DNA: TGTGCCATCAGTGAGTCGAGGACTAGCGGGGACCTCTGGGATGAGCAGTACTTC

D: NA
J: TRBJ1-2
size: NA
V: TRBV24-1
length: 11
CDR3: CATSDGRGYTF
DNA: TGTGCCACCAGTGACGGGAGGGGCTACACCTTC

D: TRBD2
J: TRBJ2-1
size: NA
V: TRBV24-1
length: 16
CDR3: CATSDWEGLAKDEQFF
DNA: TGTGCCACCAGTGATTGGGAGGGACTAGCTAAAGATGAGCAGTTCTTC

D: NA
J: TRBJ1-5
size: few
V: TRBV28
length: 15
CDR3: CASRTTMGLNQPQHF
DNA: TGTGCCAGCAGGACGACAATGGGACTCAATCAGCCCCAGCATTTT

D: TRBD2
J: TRBJ2-7
size: few
V: TRBV20-1
length: 17
CDR3: CSAILGLAGAFSYEQYF
DNA: TGCAGTGCTATTCTTGGACTAGCGGGAGCTTTCTCCTACGAGCAGTACTTC

D: NA
J: TRBJ2-1
size: few
V: TRBV27
length: 15
CDR3: CASSPRRGLDNEQFF
DNA: TGTGCCAGCAGTCCCAGGAGGGGGCTAGACAATGAGCAGTTCTTC

D: NA
J: TRBJ2-1
size: many
V: TRBV30
length: 11
CDR3: CAWSVLGQQFF
DNA: TGTGCCTGGAGTGTACTCGGACAGCAGTTCTTC

D: TRBD2
J: TRBJ2-2
size: NA
V: TRBV2
length: 15
CDR3: CARSFSGRGTGELFF
DNA: TGTGCCAGAAGTTTTAGCGGGAGGGGGACCGGGGAGCTGTTTTTT

D: NA
J: TRBJ2-7
size: few
V: TRBV7-9
length: 13
CDR3: CASSSDGTYEQYF
DNA: TGTGCCAGCAGCTCCGACGGGACCTACGAGCAGTACTTC

D: TRBD1
J: TRBJ2-5
size: NA
V: TRBV7-9
length: 15
CDR3: CASSLGQDYQETQYF
DNA: TGTGCCAGCAGCTTGGGACAGGACTACCAAGAGACCCAGTACTTC

D: NA
J: TRBJ2-7
size: few
V: TRBV7-2
length: 16
CDR3: CASSRNTGTRGYEQYF
DNA: TGTGCCAGCAGCCGTAATACCGGGACTCGGGGCTACGAGCAGTACTTC

D: NA
J: TRBJ2-1
size: few
V: TRBV6-1
length: 15
CDR3: CASSERYGSYNEQFF
DNA: TGTGCCAGCAGTGAGCGGTATGGCTCCTACAATGAGCAGTTCTTC

D: TRBD2
J: TRBJ2-7
size: many
V: TRBV29-1
length: 14
CDR3: CSVEYGTSGYEQYF
DNA: TGCAGCGTTGAGTATGGGACTAGCGGGTACGAGCAGTACTTC

D: NA
J: TRBJ2-7
size: NA
V: TRBV20-1
length: 14
CDR3: CSARGYKGDHEQYF
DNA: TGCAGTGCTAGAGGGTACAAGGGAGACCACGAGCAGTACTTC